The present T cell receptor beta chain was sequenced within a study of cytomegalovirus exposure and HLA in healthy donors. Study-wide points: It has been reported that TCR beta sequences accurately predicted the HLA-A and HLA-B alleles of most subjects. Sequencing likely generated an artifact that appeared as a cluster of highly shared sequence variants.

A remark on this clone: Its antigen remains unknown.

With 60 Vbeta and 13 Jbeta primers, the PCR was carried out. Sequencing used immunoSEQ multiplex PCR; TCRdb keeps in-frame clones, though not all of them. In the table there are 95,000 to 110,000 clones, 60% to 80% of which are singletons. CDR1 and CDR2 from the germline V gene are SQVTM and ANQGSEA. The CDR3 runs to 12 residues. V shed 6 bases, J shed 2 bases, and the junction held 1 base outside the gene matches. The sequenced material came from PBMCs. The chain uses TRBV29-1 and TRBJ2-7; 10 bases line up with TRBD2. This receptor was obtained from a man in his fifties or sixties in good health and CMV-seropositive. CDR3 in amino acids: CSVLAGTYEQYF. As DNA, the CDR3 is TGCAGCGTACTAGCGGGGACCTACGAGCAGTACTTC.